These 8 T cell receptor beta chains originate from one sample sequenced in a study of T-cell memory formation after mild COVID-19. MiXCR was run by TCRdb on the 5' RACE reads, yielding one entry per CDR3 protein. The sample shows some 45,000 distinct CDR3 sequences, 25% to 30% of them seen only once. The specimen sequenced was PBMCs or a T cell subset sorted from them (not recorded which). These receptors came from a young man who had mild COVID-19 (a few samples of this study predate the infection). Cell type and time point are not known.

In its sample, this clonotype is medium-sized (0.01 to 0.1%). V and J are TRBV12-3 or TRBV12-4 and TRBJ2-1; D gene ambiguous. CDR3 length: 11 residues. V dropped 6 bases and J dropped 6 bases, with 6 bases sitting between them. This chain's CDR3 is CASSLGNEQFF. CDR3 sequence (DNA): TGTGCCAGCAGCTTGGGCAATGAGCAGTTCTTC.

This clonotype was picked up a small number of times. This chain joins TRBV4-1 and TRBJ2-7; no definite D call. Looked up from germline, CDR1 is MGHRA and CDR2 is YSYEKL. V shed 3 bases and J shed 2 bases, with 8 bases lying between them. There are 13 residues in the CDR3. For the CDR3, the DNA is TGCGCCAGCAGCCACCGGGCCACCTACGAGCAGTACTTC. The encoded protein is CASSHRATYEQYF.

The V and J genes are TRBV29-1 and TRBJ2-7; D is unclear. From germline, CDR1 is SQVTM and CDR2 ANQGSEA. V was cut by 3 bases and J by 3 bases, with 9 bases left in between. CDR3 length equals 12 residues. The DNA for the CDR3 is TGCAGCGTTGAGGCGGAATACTACGAGCAGTACTTC. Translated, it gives CSVEAEYYEQYF.

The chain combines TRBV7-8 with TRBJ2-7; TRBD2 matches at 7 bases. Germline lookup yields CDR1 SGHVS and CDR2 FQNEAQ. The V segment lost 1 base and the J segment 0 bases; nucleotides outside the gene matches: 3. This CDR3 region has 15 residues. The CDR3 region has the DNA TGTGCCAGCAGCTTAGGCCCGGGGGGCTCCTACGAGCAGTACTTC. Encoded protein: CASSLGPGGSYEQYF.

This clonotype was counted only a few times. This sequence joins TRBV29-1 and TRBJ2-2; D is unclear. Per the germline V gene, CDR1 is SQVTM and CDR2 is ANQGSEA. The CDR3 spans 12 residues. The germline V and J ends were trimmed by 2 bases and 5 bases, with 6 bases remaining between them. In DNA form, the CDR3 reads TGCAGCGTTGAAAGTGTAACCGGGGAGCTGTTTTTT. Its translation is CSVESVTGELFF.

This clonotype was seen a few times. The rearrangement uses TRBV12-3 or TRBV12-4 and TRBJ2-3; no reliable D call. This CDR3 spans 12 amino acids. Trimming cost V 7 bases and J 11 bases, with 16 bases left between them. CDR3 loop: CASTEDGNLQYF. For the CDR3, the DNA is TGTGCCAGCACCGAGGATGGCAATTTGCAGTATTTT.

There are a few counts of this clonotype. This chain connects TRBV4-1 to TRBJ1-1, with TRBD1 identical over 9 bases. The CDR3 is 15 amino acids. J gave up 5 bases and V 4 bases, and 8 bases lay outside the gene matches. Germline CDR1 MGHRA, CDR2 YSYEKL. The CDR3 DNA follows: TGCGCCAGCAGCCGGGCGGGACAGGGACCAACTGAAGCTTTCTTT. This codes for CASSRAGQGPTEAFF.

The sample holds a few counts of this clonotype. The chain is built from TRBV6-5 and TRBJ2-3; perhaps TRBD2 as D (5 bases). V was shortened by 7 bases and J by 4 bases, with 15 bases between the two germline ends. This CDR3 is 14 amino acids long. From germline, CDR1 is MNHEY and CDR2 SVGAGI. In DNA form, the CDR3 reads TGTGCCAGCACTCCGCCGGGGAAACCAGATACGCAGTATTTT. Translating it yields CASTPPGKPDTQYF.